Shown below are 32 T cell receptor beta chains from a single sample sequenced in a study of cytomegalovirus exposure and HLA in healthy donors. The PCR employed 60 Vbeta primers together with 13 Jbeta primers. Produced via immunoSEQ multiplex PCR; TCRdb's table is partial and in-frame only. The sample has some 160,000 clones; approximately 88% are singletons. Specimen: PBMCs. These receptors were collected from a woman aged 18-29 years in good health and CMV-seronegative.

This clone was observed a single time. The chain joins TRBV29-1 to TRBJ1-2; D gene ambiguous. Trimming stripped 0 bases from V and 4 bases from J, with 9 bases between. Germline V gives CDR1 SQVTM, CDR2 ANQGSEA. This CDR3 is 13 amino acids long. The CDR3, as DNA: TGCAGCGTTGAAGACACGGGGAGCTATGGCTACACCTTC. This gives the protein CSVEDTGSYGYTF.

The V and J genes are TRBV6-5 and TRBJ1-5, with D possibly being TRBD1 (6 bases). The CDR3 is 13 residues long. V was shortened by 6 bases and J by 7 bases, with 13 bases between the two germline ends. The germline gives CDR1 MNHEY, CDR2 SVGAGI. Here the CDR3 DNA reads TGTGCCAGCAGCAAGGACAGAAGGCAGCCCCAGCATTTT. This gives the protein CASSKDRRQPQHF.

The CDR3 sequence: CASSIETGGTYEQYF. In DNA, the CDR3 is TGTGCCAGTAGTATAGAAACAGGGGGTACCTACGAGCAGTACTTC. The rearrangement joins TRBV19 to TRBJ2-5, with 8 bases fitting TRBD1. Judging by the DNA end, TRBJ2-7 fits better; the J call may be wrong. This CDR3 spans 15 amino acids. CDR1 and CDR2 from the germline V gene are LNHDA and SQIVND (reference sequence).

The CDR3 coding sequence is TGCAGCGTTGAAGGGGGCGCGTCAGAGACCCAGTACTTC. Protein: CSVEGGASETQYF. This rearrangement joins TRBV29-1 to TRBJ2-5, with a weak D call TRBD1 (5 bases). Per germline, CDR1 SQVTM and CDR2 ANQGSEA. CDR3 length equals 13 residues. Deletions cut 1 base from V and 4 bases from J, with 10 bases between.

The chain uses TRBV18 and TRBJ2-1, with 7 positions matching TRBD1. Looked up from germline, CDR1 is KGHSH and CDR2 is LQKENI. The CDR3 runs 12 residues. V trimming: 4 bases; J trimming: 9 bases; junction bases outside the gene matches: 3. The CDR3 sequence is CASSQNRGEQFF. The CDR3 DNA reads TGTGCCAGCTCACAAAACAGGGGTGAGCAGTTCTTC.

The DNA of the CDR3 is TGTGCCAGCAGCCTGGACAGGGCCCACGAGCAGTACTTC. Its translation: CASSLDRAHEQYF. The chain uses TRBV7-9 and TRBJ2-7; TRBD1 matches at 8 bases. The CDR3 has 13 residues. Germline values: CDR1 SEHNR, CDR2 FQNEAQ (reference sequence). Losses at the gene ends were 5 bases for V and 5 bases for J; bases not matched to a gene: 5.

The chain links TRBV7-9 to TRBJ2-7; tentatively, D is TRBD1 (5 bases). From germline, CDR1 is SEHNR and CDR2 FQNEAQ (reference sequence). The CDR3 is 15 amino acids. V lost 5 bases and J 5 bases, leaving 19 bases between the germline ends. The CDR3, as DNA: TGTGCCAGCAGCCCACCTGGACACCGGGCGGACGAGCAGTACTTC. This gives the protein CASSPPGHRADEQYF.

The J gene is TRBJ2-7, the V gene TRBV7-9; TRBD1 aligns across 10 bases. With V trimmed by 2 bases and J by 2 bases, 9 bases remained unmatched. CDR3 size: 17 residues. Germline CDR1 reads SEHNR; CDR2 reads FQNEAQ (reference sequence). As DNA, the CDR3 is TGTGCCAGCAGCTTACCTCGCGGGACAGGGGCCCCCTACGAGCAGTACTTC. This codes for CASSLPRGTGAPYEQYF.

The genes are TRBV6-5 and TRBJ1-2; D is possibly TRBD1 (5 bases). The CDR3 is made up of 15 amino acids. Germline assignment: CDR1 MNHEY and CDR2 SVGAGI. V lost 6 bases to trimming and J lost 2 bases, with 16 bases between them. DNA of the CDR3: TGTGCCAGCAGCGATAAGGGGAGGGCCAACTATGGCTACACCTTC. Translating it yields CASSDKGRANYGYTF.

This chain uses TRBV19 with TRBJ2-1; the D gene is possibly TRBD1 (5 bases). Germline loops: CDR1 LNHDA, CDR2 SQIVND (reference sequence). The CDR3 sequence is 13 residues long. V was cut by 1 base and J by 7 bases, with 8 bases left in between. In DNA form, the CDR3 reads TGTGCCAGTAGTATAGTAGGGGAAAATGAGCAGTTCTTC. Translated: CASSIVGENEQFF.

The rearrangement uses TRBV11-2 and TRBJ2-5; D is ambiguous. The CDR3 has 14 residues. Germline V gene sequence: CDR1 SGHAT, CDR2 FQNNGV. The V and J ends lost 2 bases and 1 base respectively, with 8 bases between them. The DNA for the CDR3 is TGTGCCAGCAGCTTAAGTAGAGCCCAAGAGACCCAGTACTTC. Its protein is CASSLSRAQETQYF. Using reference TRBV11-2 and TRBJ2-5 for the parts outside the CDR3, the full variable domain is EAGVAQSPRYKIIEKRQSVAFWCNPISGHATLYWYQQILGQGPKLLIQFQNNGVVDDSQLPKDRFSAERLKGVDSTLKIQPAKLEDSAVYLCASSLSRAQETQYFGPGTRLLVL.

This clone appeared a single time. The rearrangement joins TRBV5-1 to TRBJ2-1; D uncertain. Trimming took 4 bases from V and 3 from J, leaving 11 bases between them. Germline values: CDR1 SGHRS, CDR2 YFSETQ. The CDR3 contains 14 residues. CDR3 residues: CASSAITLYNEQFF. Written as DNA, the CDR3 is TGCGCCAGCAGCGCTATCACCCTCTACAATGAGCAGTTCTTC.

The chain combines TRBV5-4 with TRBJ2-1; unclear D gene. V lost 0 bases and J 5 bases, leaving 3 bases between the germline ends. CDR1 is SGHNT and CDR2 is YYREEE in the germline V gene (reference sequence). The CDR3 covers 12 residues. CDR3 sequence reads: CASSLVDNEQFF. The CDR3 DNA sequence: TGTGCCAGCAGCTTGGTAGACAATGAGCAGTTCTTC.

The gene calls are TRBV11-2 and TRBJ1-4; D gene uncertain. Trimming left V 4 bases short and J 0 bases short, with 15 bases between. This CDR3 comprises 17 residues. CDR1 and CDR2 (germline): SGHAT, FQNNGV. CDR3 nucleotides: TGTGCCAGCAGCTCACTCCGAACGAGAGCAACTAATGAAAAACTGTTTTTT. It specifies CASSSLRTRATNEKLFF.

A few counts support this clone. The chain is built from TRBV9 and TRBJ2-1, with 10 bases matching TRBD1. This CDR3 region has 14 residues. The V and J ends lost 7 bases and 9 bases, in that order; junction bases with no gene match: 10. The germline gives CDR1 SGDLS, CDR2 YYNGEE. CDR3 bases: TGTGCCAGCGGACGGGACAGGGGTGTCACTGAGCAGTTCTTC. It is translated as CASGRDRGVTEQFF.

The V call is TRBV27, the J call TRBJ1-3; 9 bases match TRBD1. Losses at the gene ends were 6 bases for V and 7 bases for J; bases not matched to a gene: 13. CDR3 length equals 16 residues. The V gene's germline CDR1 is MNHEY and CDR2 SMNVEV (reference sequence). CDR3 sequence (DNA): TGTGCCAGCAGCACCCTTAGACAGGGGGGCCACAACACCATATATTTT. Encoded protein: CASSTLRQGGHNTIYF.

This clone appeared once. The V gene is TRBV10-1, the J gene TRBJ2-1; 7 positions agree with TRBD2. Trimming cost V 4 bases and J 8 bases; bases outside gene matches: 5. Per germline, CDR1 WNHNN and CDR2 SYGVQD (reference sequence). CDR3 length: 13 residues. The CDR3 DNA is TGCGCCAGCAGTGTGAGACTAGCCCATGAGCAGTTCTTC. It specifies CASSVRLAHEQFF.

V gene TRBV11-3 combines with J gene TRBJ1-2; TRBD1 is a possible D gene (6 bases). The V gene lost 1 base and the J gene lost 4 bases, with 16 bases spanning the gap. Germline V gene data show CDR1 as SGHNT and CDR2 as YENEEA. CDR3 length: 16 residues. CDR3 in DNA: TGTGCCAGCAGCTTAGGGCTAGGGGGTGGATTCTATGGCTACACCTTC. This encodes CASSLGLGGGFYGYTF.

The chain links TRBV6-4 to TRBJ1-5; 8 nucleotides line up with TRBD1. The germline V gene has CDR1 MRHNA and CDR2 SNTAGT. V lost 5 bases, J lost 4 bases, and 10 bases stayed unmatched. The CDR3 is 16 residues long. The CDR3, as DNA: TGTGCCAGCAGTTTAGGACAGGGCGGATCAAATCAGCCCCAGCATTTT. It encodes CASSLGQGGSNQPQHF.

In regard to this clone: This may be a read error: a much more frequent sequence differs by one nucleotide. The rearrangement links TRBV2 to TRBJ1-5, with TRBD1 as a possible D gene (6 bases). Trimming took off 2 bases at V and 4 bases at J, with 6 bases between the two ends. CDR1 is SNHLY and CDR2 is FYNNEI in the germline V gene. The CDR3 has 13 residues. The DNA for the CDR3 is TGTGCCAGCAGTGAACAGGGGAATCAGCCCCAGCATTTT. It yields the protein CASSEQGNQPQHF.

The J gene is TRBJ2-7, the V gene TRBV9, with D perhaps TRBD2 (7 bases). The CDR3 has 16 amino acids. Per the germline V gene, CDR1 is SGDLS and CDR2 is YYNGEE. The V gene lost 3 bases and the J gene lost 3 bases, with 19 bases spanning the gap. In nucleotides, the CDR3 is TGTGCCAGCAGCGAGGGGGAGGGGACCTTCTTCTACGAGCAGTACTTC. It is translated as CASSEGEGTFFYEQYF.

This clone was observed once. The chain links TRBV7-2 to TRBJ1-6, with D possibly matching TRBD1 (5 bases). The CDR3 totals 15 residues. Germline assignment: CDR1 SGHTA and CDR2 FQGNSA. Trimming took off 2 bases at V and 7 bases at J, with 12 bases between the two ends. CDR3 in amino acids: CASSLTKGINSPLHF. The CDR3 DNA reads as TGTGCCAGCAGCTTAACGAAGGGGATAAATTCACCCCTCCACTTT.

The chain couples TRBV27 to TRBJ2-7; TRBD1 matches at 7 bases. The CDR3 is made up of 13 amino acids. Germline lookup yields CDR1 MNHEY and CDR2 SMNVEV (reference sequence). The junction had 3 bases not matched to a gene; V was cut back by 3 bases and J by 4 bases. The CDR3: CASSFSQGYEQYF. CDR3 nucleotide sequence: TGTGCCAGCAGTTTCTCACAGGGGTACGAGCAGTACTTC.

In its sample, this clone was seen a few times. The CDR3 reads CASSVQELNEKLFF. The CDR3 DNA follows: TGTGCCAGCAGTGTACAGGAGCTTAATGAAAAACTGTTTTTT. This rearrangement joins TRBV6-1 to TRBJ1-4, with a possible D match to TRBD1 (5 bases). Trimming cost V 4 bases and J 4 bases, with 10 bases left between them. The CDR3 has 14 residues. Germline loops: CDR1 MNHNS, CDR2 SASEGT.

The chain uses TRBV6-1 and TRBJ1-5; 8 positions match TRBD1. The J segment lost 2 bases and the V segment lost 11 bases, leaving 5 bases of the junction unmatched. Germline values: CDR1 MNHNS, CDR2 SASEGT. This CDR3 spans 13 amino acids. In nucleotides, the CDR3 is TGTGCCGGTTCAGGGGGCGGCAATCAGCCCCAGCATTTT. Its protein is CAGSGGGNQPQHF.

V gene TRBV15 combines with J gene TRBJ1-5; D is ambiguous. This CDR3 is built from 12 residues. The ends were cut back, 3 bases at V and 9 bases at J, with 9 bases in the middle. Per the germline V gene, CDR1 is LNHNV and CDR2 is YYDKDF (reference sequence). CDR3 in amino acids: CATSRATGPQHF. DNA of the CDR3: TGTGCCACCAGCAGGGCCACGGGGCCCCAGCATTTT.

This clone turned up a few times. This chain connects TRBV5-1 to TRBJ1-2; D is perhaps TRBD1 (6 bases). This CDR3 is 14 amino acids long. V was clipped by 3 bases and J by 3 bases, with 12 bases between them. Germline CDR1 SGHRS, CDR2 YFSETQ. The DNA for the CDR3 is TGCGCCAGCAGCTCCGGGTCAGGGGACTATGGCTACACCTTC. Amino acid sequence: CASSSGSGDYGYTF.

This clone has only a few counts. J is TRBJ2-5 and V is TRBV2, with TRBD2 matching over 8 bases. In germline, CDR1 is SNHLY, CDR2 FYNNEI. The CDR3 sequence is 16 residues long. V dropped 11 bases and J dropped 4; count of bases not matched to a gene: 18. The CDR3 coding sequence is TGTGCCTCCCAACCGGGGGGGGGCCGGTTGCGAGAGACCCAGTACTTC. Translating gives CASQPGGGRLRETQYF.

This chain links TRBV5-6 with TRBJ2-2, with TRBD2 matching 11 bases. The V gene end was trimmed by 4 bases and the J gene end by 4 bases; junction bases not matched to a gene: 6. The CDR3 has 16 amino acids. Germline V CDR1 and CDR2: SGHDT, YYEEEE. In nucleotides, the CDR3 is TGTGCCAGCAGCCAAGGACTAGCGGGTTTCACCGGGGAGCTGTTTTTT. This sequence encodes CASSQGLAGFTGELFF.

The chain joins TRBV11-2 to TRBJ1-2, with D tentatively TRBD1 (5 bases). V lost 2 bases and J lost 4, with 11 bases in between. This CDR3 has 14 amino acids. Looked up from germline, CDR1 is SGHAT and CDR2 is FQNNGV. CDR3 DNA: TGTGCCAGCAGCTTAATTGGGAGGGGCTATGGCTACACCTTC. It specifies CASSLIGRGYGYTF.

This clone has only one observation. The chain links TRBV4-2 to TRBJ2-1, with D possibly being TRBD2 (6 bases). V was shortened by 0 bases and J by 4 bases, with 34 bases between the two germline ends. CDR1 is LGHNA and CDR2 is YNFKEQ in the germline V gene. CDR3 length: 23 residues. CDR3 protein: CASSQESQLGTEGPKIIYNEQFF. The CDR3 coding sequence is TGTGCCAGCAGCCAAGAATCGCAGTTGGGAACGGAGGGGCCCAAGATCATATACAATGAGCAGTTCTTC.

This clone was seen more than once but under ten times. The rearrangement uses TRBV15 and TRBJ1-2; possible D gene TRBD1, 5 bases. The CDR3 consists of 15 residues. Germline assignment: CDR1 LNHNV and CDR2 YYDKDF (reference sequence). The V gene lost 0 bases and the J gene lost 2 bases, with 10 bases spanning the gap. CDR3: CATSRDRGQNYGYTF. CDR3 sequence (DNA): TGTGCCACCAGCAGAGATAGGGGCCAGAACTATGGCTACACCTTC.